These 27 T cell receptor beta chains were sequenced from one sample in a study of OX40 agonist ivuxolimab in advanced cancers. The data were produced by immunoSEQ multiplex PCR, yet TCRdb's version contains in-frame clones alone and is incomplete. The sample contains about 100,000 clones, 85% to 95% of which appear only once. The sequencing used CD4+ or CD8+ T cells sorted from blood, collected in a trial of the OX40 agonist ivuxolimab. The receptors stem from an adult with an advanced solid tumor such as melanoma, head and neck, liver or kidney cancer.

The rearrangement links TRBV11-3 to TRBJ2-7; D gene uncertain. The length of the CDR3 is 14 residues. Germline V gene sequence: CDR1 SGHNT, CDR2 YENEEA. V dropped 0 bases and J dropped 3 bases, with 9 bases sitting between them. DNA of the CDR3: TGTGCCAGCAGCTTAGACGCGGAAGTCTACGAGCAGTACTTC. Translated, it gives CASSLDAEVYEQYF.

The CDR3 spells CASSPRDGVAGRTDTQYF. Written as DNA, the CDR3 is TGCGCCAGCAGCCCCCGAGACGGTGTAGCGGGAAGAACAGATACGCAGTATTTT. The chain has TRBV4-3 and TRBJ2-3, with 8 bases identical to TRBD2. Germline V CDR1 and CDR2: LGHNA, YSLEER. V lost 4 bases, J lost 3 bases, and 15 bases stayed unmatched. This CDR3 spans 18 amino acids.

The V call is TRBV28, the J call TRBJ1-2; D is undetermined. CDR1 is MDHEN and CDR2 is SYDVKM in the germline V gene. CDR3 length: 14 residues. Trimming took off 6 bases at V and 0 bases at J, with 11 bases between the two ends. The CDR3 DNA reads TGTGCCAGCAGCCAGACTTTAACTAACTATGGCTACACCTTC. Its translation is CASSQTLTNYGYTF.

This chain links TRBV7-8 with TRBJ1-5, with a tentative D call TRBD1 (5 bases). Trimming took off 2 bases at V and 1 base at J, with 9 bases between the two ends. Germline-derived CDR1 and CDR2 are SGHVS and FQNEAQ. This CDR3 is built from 15 residues. The CDR3: CASSLKGFSNQPQHF. The CDR3 DNA sequence: TGTGCCAGCAGCTTAAAGGGGTTCAGCAATCAGCCCCAGCATTTT.

This rearrangement joins TRBV5-1 to TRBJ2-5; weak D call: TRBD2 (6 bases). Trimming left V 1 base short and J 3 bases short, with 13 bases between. Germline V gene sequence: CDR1 SGHRS, CDR2 YFSETQ. The CDR3 runs to 15 residues. The DNA of the CDR3 is TGCGCCAGCAGCTTGAGCGGGCCCCGAGAAGAGACCCAGTACTTC. Translated: CASSLSGPREETQYF.

This clone was seen a single time. The rearrangement joins TRBV28 to TRBJ2-3; 14 nucleotides line up with TRBD2. Trimming removed 8 bases from V and 4 bases from J; junction bases left unmatched: 5. The V gene's germline CDR1 is MDHEN and CDR2 SYDVKM. This CDR3 contains 15 residues. The CDR3 spells CASGGGLAGADTQYF. CDR3 coding DNA: TGTGCCAGCGGGGGGGGACTAGCGGGAGCAGATACGCAGTATTTT.

This chain uses TRBV30 with TRBJ2-5; D is possibly TRBD2 (6 bases). Trimming shortened V by 2 bases and J by 4 bases, and 11 bases separated the two germline ends. The germline V gene has CDR1 GTSNPN and CDR2 SVGIG (reference sequence). This CDR3 contains 13 residues. The DNA for the CDR3 is TGTGCCTGGAGTCATGGGGGGTCAGAGACCCAGTACTTC. Amino acid sequence: CAWSHGGSETQYF.

This clone appeared once. This rearrangement joins TRBV9 to TRBJ1-2, with 8 bases identical to TRBD1. From germline, CDR1 is SGDLS and CDR2 YYNGEE. The junction had 10 bases not matched to a gene; V was cut back by 1 base and J by 8 bases. The CDR3 is 15 amino acids. The DNA of the CDR3 is TGTGCCAGCAGCGTAAAATCAGGGGGCGCACAGGGCTACACCTTC. Translation gives CASSVKSGGAQGYTF.

V usage is TRBV27 and J usage is TRBJ1-4, with 7 bases that match TRBD1. V lost 3 bases and J lost 7; bases outside the gene matches: 5. The CDR3 extends over 14 amino acids. The germline CDR1 and CDR2 sequences are MNHEY and SMNVEV (reference sequence). CDR3 sequence (DNA): TGTGCCAGCAGTTTTGTTGACAGGGCTGAAAAACTGTTTTTT. Its translation: CASSFVDRAEKLFF.

The J gene is TRBJ2-1, the V gene TRBV7-2; no clear D gene. V was trimmed by 1 base and J by 3 bases, leaving 4 bases between them. The CDR3 is made up of 13 amino acids. Germline-derived CDR1 and CDR2 are SGHTA and FQGNSA. CDR3 loop: CASSLGLYNEQFF. The CDR3, as DNA: TGTGCCAGCAGCTTAGGACTCTACAATGAGCAGTTCTTC.

This rearrangement joins TRBV7-3 to TRBJ2-1; TRBD2 agrees at 12 bases. Germline-derived CDR1 and CDR2 are SGHTA and FQGTGA. Trimming removed 2 bases from V and 3 bases from J; junction bases left unmatched: 2. There are 16 residues in the CDR3. The CDR3 nucleotides are TGTGCCAGCAGCTTACTAGCGGGAGGGGGCTACAATGAGCAGTTCTTC. Translated: CASSLLAGGGYNEQFF.

The chain combines TRBV21-1 with TRBJ2-2; the table's D call TRBD2 went unverified against the DNA. TRBV21-1 is assigned pseudogene status. The CDR3 totals 15 residues. Written as DNA, the CDR3 is TGTGCCAGCAGCAAAGTATTGAGGAACACCGGGGAGCTGTTTTTT. Its translation: CASSKVLRNTGELFF.

V is TRBV7-2 and J is TRBJ2-7; D gene unclear. The V end lost 1 base, the J end lost 2 bases, and 9 bases lay between the germline ends. CDR1 SGHTA and CDR2 FQGNSA come from the germline V gene. CDR3 length: 14 amino acids. Here the CDR3 DNA reads TGTGCCAGCAGCTTAGTAGGGTCGGCCTACGAGCAGTACTTC. This sequence encodes CASSLVGSAYEQYF.

The chain links TRBV18 to TRBJ1-1; 8 nucleotides line up with TRBD1. This CDR3 region has 14 residues. Losses at the gene ends were 3 bases for V and 1 base for J; bases not matched to a gene: 1. The germline CDR1 and CDR2 sequences are KGHSH and LQKENI. CDR3 sequence: CASSPTGGNTEAFF. The CDR3 region has the DNA TGTGCCAGCTCACCCACAGGGGGGAACACTGAAGCTTTCTTT.

This sequence joins TRBV6-1 and TRBJ2-7, with D maybe TRBD1 (6 bases). The germline V gene encodes CDR1 MNHNS and CDR2 SASEGT. The CDR3 spans 13 residues. Trimming took off 2 bases at V and 4 bases at J, with 9 bases between the two ends. CDR3 protein: CASSERGRYEQYF. The CDR3 bases are TGTGCCAGCAGTGAAAGGGGGAGATACGAGCAGTACTTC.

This chain connects TRBV2 to TRBJ1-2, with D uncertain. CDR3 length equals 13 residues. The V gene's germline CDR1 is SNHLY and CDR2 FYNNEI. Trimming cost V 6 bases and J 4 bases, with 12 bases left between them. The CDR3 reads CASSVLTSYGYTF. The CDR3 DNA reads as TGTGCCAGCAGCGTATTGACGAGCTATGGCTACACCTTC. The full variable domain, with the rest looked up from reference TRBV2 and TRBJ1-2, is EPEVTQTPSHQVTQMGQEVILRCVPISNHLYFYWYRQILGQKVEFLVSFYNNEISEKSEIFDDQFSVERPDGSNFTLKIRSTKLEDSAMYFCASSVLTSYGYTFGSGTRLTVV.

The sample holds one count of this clone. The chain joins TRBV28 to TRBJ1-1, with unresolved D. The CDR3 runs 12 residues. V dropped 8 bases and J dropped 5 bases, with 12 bases sitting between them. Germline CDR1 MDHEN, CDR2 SYDVKM. The DNA for the CDR3 is TGTGCCAGCGCCTACCTGGGGACTGAAGCTTTCTTT. Its translation is CASAYLGTEAFF.

The rearrangement links TRBV19 to TRBJ2-5; D is undetermined. There are 13 residues in the CDR3. Germline loops: CDR1 LNHDA, CDR2 SQIVND (reference sequence). Trimming stripped 4 bases from V and 3 bases from J, with 9 bases between. This chain's CDR3 is CASSKGREETQYF. CDR3 sequence (DNA): TGTGCCAGTAGTAAGGGCAGAGAAGAGACCCAGTACTTC.

In nucleotides, the CDR3 is TGTGCCAGCAGCCAAACAGGGGGCAACACCGGGGAGCTGTTTTTT. Translating it yields CASSQTGGNTGELFF. This chain connects TRBV7-9 to TRBJ2-2; 9 nucleotides line up with TRBD1. J gave up 2 bases and V 5 bases, and 3 bases lay outside the gene matches. There are 15 residues in the CDR3. CDR1 and CDR2 from the germline V gene are SEHNR and FQNEAQ (reference sequence).

The rearrangement uses TRBV7-2 and TRBJ2-5; the match to TRBD2 covers 9 bases. The CDR3 consists of 16 residues. Trimming took 0 bases from V and 5 from J; bases not matched to a gene: 7. CDR1 and CDR2 (germline): SGHTA, FQGNSA. In nucleotides, the CDR3 is TGTGCCAGCAGCTTAGCTGGCGCGGGAGGGCTGGAGACCCAGTACTTC. As protein: CASSLAGAGGLETQYF.

The rearrangement links TRBV28 to TRBJ1-5; TRBD1 is a possible D gene (6 bases). The CDR3 sequence is 14 residues long. Germline CDR1 MDHEN, CDR2 SYDVKM. Deletions cut 4 bases from V and 2 bases from J, with 9 bases between. The CDR3 nucleotides are TGTGCCAGCAGTTCGGACAGAGGCAATCAGCCCCAGCATTTT. This sequence encodes CASSSDRGNQPQHF. Based on the CDR3 plus reference TRBV28 and TRBJ1-5, the full variable domain is DVKVTQSSRYLVKRTGEKVFLECVQDMDHENMFWYRQDPGLGLRLIYFSYDVKMKEKGDIPEGYSVSREKKERFSLILESASTNQTSMYLCASSSDRGNQPQHFGDGTRLSIL.

This chain links TRBV18 with TRBJ2-4, with 8 bases that match TRBD1. J gave up 3 bases and V 4 bases, and 8 bases lay outside the gene matches. From germline, CDR1 is KGHSH and CDR2 LQKENI. CDR3 length: 16 amino acids. The CDR3 sequence: CASSLDSGGVKNIQYF. Here the CDR3 DNA reads TGTGCCAGCTCACTCGACTCAGGGGGCGTCAAAAACATTCAGTACTTC.

The rearrangement joins TRBV5-6 to TRBJ2-4; a possible D gene is TRBD1 (6 bases). The germline CDR1 and CDR2 sequences are SGHDT and YYEEEE. Between the trimmed V and J ends, which lost 3 bases and 8 bases, there was a span of 15 bases. CDR3 length equals 14 residues. DNA for the CDR3: TGTGCCAGCAGCTCTACCACAGGGACGGACATTCAGTACTTC. Its protein is CASSSTTGTDIQYF. Full variable domain (outside the CDR3, taken from reference TRBV5-6 and TRBJ2-4): DAGVTQSPTHLIKTRGQQVTLRCSPKSGHDTVSWYQQALGQGPQFIFQYYEEEERQRGNFPDRFSGHQFPNYSSELNVNALLLGDSALYLCASSSTTGTDIQYFGAGTRLSVL.

The sample holds a few counts of this clone. This chain joins TRBV20-1 and TRBJ2-5, with D perhaps matching TRBD1 (6 bases). The germline V gene has CDR1 DFQATT and CDR2 SNEGSKA (reference sequence). There are 11 residues in the CDR3. Here the CDR3 reads CRGDIQETQYF. CDR3 coding DNA: TGCAGGGGGGACATCCAAGAGACCCAGTACTTC.

V usage is TRBV28 and J usage is TRBJ1-3; D ambiguous. Trimming left V 5 bases short and J 0 bases short, with 11 bases between. Germline CDR1 reads MDHEN; CDR2 reads SYDVKM. The CDR3 totals 15 residues. The CDR3 DNA reads as TGTGCCAGCAGTCGTCAGGTCAGCTCTGGAAACACCATATATTTT. Translating it yields CASSRQVSSGNTIYF.

V usage is TRBV5-1 and J usage is TRBJ2-7; tentative D call: TRBD1 (6 bases). The germline V gene has CDR1 SGHRS and CDR2 YFSETQ. Trimming left V 1 base short and J 3 bases short, with 8 bases between. This CDR3 has 13 amino acids. CDR3 DNA: TGCGCCAGCAGCTTGTCACAGGGCTACGAGCAGTACTTC. This codes for CASSLSQGYEQYF.

The CDR3 DNA sequence: TGTGCCAGCAGCCGAGGGGGCCCGGAGACCCAGTACTTC. This sequence encodes CASSRGGPETQYF. The chain links TRBV5-4 to TRBJ2-5, with 7 bases fitting TRBD1. V shed 4 bases and J 5 bases; nucleotides not matched to a gene: 5. The CDR3 consists of 13 residues. Germline V gene data show CDR1 as SGHNT and CDR2 as YYREEE (reference sequence).